This entry is about one T cell receptor beta chain. The sample belongs to a study of blood T cell repertoires in COVID-19. Across the whole study: Donors in the United States, Italy and Spain gave samples during acute or convalescent COVID-19. PBMCs, B-cell-depleted T cells, or T cells provided the cDNA or gDNA that made up the material.

In the authors' methods: By means of reference gene primer amplification, nucleated cell counts were estimated. Profiled with immunoSEQ multiplex PCR; TCRdb holds only in-frame clones, not every one. The DNA was the basis for D and trimming; V, J and clone size are from that table. The data contain around 500,000 clones, about 88% of them singletons. Participants' own reports of clinical history determined their cohort assignment. The sequence was collected from an older woman who had recovered from COVID-19. The material sequenced was PBMCs or T cells enriched from blood (not recorded which).

CDR3 sequence (DNA): TGTGCCAGCAACCCGGACAGGGTGTGGGATACGCAGTATTTT. Amino acid sequence: CASNPDRVWDTQYF. The rearrangement joins TRBV2 to TRBJ2-3; 8 bases are a match to TRBD1. The germline CDR1 and CDR2 sequences are SNHLY and FYNNEI. The CDR3 is 14 amino acids. Losses at the gene ends were 7 bases for V and 6 bases for J; bases not matched to a gene: 9.